Included here is one T cell receptor beta chain sequence, with context. Its antigen is unknown. Base quality data are lacking; no much larger clone is found one base away. This sample was included in a study of blood T cell repertoires in COVID-19 (dated by TCRdb to 2020 to 2021). Background on the whole study: Samples from collaborators originated in the United States, Italy and Spain and spanned both the acute and convalescent phases of COVID-19. The repertoires were released in a freely available public database intended as a resource for research on the immune response to SARS-CoV-2. Sample metadata almost always included a de-identified subject ID, COVID-19 status, age in years and sex. The material from the prospective study consisted of cDNA or gDNA derived from T cells, B-cell-depleted T cells, or PBMCs. Samples were obtained from the ongoing ImmuneRACE study (first 160 participants) and from about 1,300 subjects provided by 6 global collaborators. Deeply sampled blood TCRbeta repertoires from subjects exposed to, actively infected with, or recovered from COVID-19 were included in the dataset. Where HLA class I and class II types were available, the types were taken from metadata supplied by the sample provider, not from assay-based typing. Broad study findings and their caveats: The quantity of clinical and demographic metadata differed by source and by participant and was supplied without curation.

TCRbeta CDR3 regions were amplified from genomic DNA using the immunoSEQ Assay, a bias-controlled multiplex PCR. The study's own analysis went as follows. Nucleated cell counts per sample were estimated from amplification of reference gene primers within the assay. To quantify the absolute abundance of each unique TCRbeta CDR3 rearrangement, sequence reads were collapsed and filtered. Productive Simpson clonality was computed per sample as the square root of Simpson's diversity index over productive rearrangements. As stored in TCRdb, this immuneACCESS dataset retains in-frame rearrangements with V and J assigned. A fraction of the clones does not appear; measured against another copy, unresolved V genes explain less than half of the discrepancy, and the remainder lacks a known reason. D and trimming come from the DNA, and the V and J calls and clone size come from that table. The sample table records about 400,000 clones; 86% of these occur just once. Almost 1.5% of the sample lies in the top ten.

Each collaborating institution followed its own protocols to collect whole blood in K2EDTA tubes. For TCRbeta analysis, collaborators shipped samples in one of three forms: frozen whole blood, isolated PBMCs, or DNA extracted from either of those sample types. The CDR3 runs 16 residues from the cysteine to the phenylalanine. Just CDR3 DNA is preserved here, 48 bases in frame from base 1. CDR1 and CDR2 were assigned from the germline V gene as MNHEY and SVGAGI. V loses 1 base at its end and J loses 3 bases; junction bases beyond the gene matches: 4. Sequenced material: peripheral blood. The sequence was collected from a woman in her 30s with active or convalescent COVID-19. The chain is made from TRBV6-5 and TRBJ1-1, and TRBD1 matches 11 of the central bases. At the DNA level, the sequence is TGTGCCAGCAGTTACTTGGGACAGGGGGTTGACACTGAAGCTTTCTTT. It translates to CASSYLGQGVDTEAFF.